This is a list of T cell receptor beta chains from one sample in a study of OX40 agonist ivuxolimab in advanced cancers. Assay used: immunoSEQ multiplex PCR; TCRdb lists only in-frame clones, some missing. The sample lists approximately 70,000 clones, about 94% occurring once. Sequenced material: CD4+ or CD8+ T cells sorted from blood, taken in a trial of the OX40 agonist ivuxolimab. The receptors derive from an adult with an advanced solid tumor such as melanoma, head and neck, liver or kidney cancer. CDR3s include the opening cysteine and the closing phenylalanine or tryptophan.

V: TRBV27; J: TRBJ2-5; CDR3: CASSSGPLGETQYF
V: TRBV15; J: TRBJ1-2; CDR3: CATSGGTGGYGYTF
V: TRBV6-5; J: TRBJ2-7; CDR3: CASRTGQFYEQYF
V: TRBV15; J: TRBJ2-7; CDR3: CATSRGGLAGEQYF
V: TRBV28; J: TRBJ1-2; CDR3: CASSTQGAGYGYTF
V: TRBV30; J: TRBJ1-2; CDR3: CAWSPAGNYGYTF
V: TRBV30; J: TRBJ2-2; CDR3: CAWRRGFDLTLTGELFF
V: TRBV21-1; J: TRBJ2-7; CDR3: CASSPLIGPHEQYF
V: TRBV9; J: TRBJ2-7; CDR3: CASSGGLAGYYEQYF
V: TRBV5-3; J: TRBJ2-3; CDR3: CARSFARRSSTDTQYF
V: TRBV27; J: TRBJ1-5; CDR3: CASSLTGGRQPQHF
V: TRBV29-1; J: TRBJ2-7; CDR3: CSVGTGIGEQYF
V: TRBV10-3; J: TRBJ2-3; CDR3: CAISDHRSTDTQYF
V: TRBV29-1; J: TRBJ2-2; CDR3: CSVETAKAGELFF
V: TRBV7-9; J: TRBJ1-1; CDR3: CASSLDVSTEAFF
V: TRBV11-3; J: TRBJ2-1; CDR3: CASSLDGGGRALYNEQFF
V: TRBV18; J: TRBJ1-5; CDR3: CASSPRVGDYSNQPQHF
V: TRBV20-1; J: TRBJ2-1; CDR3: CSASPGQEQFF
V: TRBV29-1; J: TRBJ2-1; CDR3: CSVLGPSGGNEQFF
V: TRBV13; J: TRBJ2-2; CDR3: CASSLDTAGGPLTGELFF
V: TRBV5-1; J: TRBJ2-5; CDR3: CASSLVGGKETQYF
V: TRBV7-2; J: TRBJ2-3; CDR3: CASSLGPRGTDTQYF
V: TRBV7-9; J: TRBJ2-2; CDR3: CASSLGPGVPGELFF
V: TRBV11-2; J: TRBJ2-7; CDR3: CASSPGLAGGYEQYF
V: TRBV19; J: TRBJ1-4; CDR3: CASSILGSGEKLFF
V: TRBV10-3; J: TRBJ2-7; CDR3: CAITDGDRVKQYF
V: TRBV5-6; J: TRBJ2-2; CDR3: CASSKWSGRTNTGELFF
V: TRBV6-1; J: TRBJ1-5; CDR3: CASTLDRVGQPQHF
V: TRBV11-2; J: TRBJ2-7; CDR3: CASSKGLVYEQYF
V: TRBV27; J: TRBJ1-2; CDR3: CASSLRGLGYTF
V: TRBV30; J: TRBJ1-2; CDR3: CAWKSPGNYGYTF
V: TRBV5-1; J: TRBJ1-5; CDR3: CASRMEFNQPQHF
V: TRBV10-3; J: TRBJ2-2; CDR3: CAISKGLAGGGGGELFF
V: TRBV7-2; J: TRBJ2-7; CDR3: CASSIISYEQYF